Described below is a single T cell receptor (beta chain) sequence and its context. The antigen is undetermined. These data come from a study of shared clonotypes between healthy human individuals. Whole-study findings and limits: The study drew on few donors, limiting represented genetic and exposure-history diversity.

The germline V and J ends were trimmed by 4 bases and 5 bases, with 19 bases remaining between them. The CDR3 loop spans 16 amino acids. CDR1 is SGHRS and CDR2 is YFSETQ in the germline V gene. Donors were Caucasian adults residing in Nashville, Tennessee, USA. Using immunoSEQ multiplex PCR, the repertoire was profiled, and TCRdb retains in-frame clones only, with some absent. The sample includes over 400,000 clones, about 78% seen only once; the top ten take more than 10%. The receptor was derived from a woman in her thirties or forties in good health. Some clones in this sample may be carry-over from other donors' samples. The specimen sequenced was PBMCs. This chain joins TRBV5-1 and TRBJ2-1, with TRBD2 as a possible D gene (5 bases). The CDR3 nucleotides are TGCGCCAGCAGCCAAGGGAGCGGCCCTGGGGACAATGAGCAGTTCTTC. Translating gives CASSQGSGPGDNEQFF.